This TCR beta chain was profiled in a study of Graves' ophthalmopathy and Graves' hyperthyroidism (dated by TCRdb to 2016 to 2019). Background on the whole study: Peripheral blood samples were taken at the time of initial diagnosis, before any treatment was given. T-cell repertoires of thyroid tissue and blood were compared in over 5 hyperthyroidism patients. To explore V-J signatures that distinguish ophthalmopathy from hyperthyroidism, a discovery set of under 110 patients was enrolled, made up of more than 40 with ophthalmopathy and 55 to 65 with stable hyperthyroidism. After sampling, hyperthyroidism patients received methimazole starting at 30 mg daily, and ophthalmopathy patients received high-dose intravenous methylprednisolone. In total, 135 blood samples were TCR-sequenced: some 40 ophthalmopathy, over 70 hyperthyroidism and some 17 hyperthyroidism-to-ophthalmopathy patients. For independent validation, a separate cohort was made up of 18 hyperthyroidism patients plus 17 patients who later progressed from hyperthyroidism to ophthalmopathy. To tell Graves' ophthalmopathy apart from Graves' hyperthyroidism, and to predict which patients would progress to ophthalmopathy, the study relied on TCR beta repertoire signatures. Points the paper makes about the study in general: Among expanded thyroid clonotypes with frequency above 0.001, most also showed up in blood, which suggests that blood repertoires may reflect the thyroid immune response. In validation, the model predicted ophthalmopathy progression with 55% to 71% sensitivity and roughly 78% specificity; fewer than 15 predicted patients were CT-confirmed with GO in a median of roughly 6.8 months. Sample size was not statistically predetermined, and group allocation was not concealed from the investigators. Ophthalmopathy was separated from stable hyperthyroidism by the 13-signature model with about 85% sensitivity and just under 84% specificity in cross-validation and with 80%/75% in the test set.

This clonotype was counted ten times or more. Its antigen specificity is not known. Base qualities are not recorded, but no much larger clone differs from it by a single base. The germline V gene (reference sequence) gives CDR1 as SEHNR and CDR2 as FQNEAQ. Germline trimming amounts to 4 bases on V and 0 bases on J, with 6 as the count of junction bases outside the gene matches. The CDR3 numbers 17 residues from cysteine through phenylalanine. Left in the record is the CDR3 DNA by itself, 51 bases read in frame from the first base. For repertoire sequencing, the TCR beta CDR3 regions were amplified from RNA transcripts. The first round of RT-PCR was done with HTBI primers and the Qiagen OneStep RT-PCR kit, and was followed by a second round of multiplex PCR, then size selection and purification. The libraries underwent paired-end sequencing with 100 bp reads on an Illumina HiSeq2000. Concerning the study's data processing: Reads were processed with SOAPnuke, discarding reads with adapters, uncalled bases, mean Phred below 15, or no exact constant-primer or identifier match. COPE v1.2.5 was used to merge the high-quality paired reads. Clonotypes were defined as unique nucleotide sequences and were aligned to IMGT TRB V, D and J references using MiTCR v1.1. Analysis was restricted to V-J combinations with a frequency above 0.0001, which covered roughly 99% of repertoires. For each V-J combination, a TCR clonal expansion and chaos score was defined as the ratio of F50 clonal expansion to chaos observed in the TCRdist matrix. Welch's t-statistics and random forest were used to narrow the features down to 10 to 15 V-J combinations, which were then fed into a naive Bayes classifier. Thyroid-blood repertoire similarity was quantified with the Morisita-Horn index. Through fastp at Q25 and MiXCR, TCRdb rebuilt clones from the public reads, retaining in-frame beta chains. Each entry merges the rows of one CDR3 protein and shows their most common DNA and genes. TCRdb's processing, not the authors', yielded these V and J calls. The sample records some 360,000 distinct CDR3 sequences, approximately 17% of which are singletons. About 2.4% of the sample belongs to the ten largest clones.

Hyperthyroidism was defined as stable when no progression to ophthalmopathy occurred within 18 months of follow-up. Hyperthyroidism patients were newly diagnosed, were aged 18 to 65 years, and had a disease duration under 2 months. Patients with other autoimmune diseases, uncontrolled infections, pregnancy or lactation were excluded. Diagnosis relied on clinical symptoms, serum thyroxine, TRAb, thyroid ultrasound and orbital computed tomography. PBMCs were isolated from about 10 ml of fresh peripheral blood by Ficoll-Paque density gradient centrifugation. Trizol reagent was used to extract the total RNA, and its quality was then checked on an Agilent 2100 Bioanalyzer.

The rearranged segments are TRBV7-9 and TRBJ2-4, with TRBD2 identical over 10 junction bases. The material sequenced was peripheral blood. The receptor's source is an adult woman with stable Graves' hyperthyroidism. Here the CDR3 is given as CASSSSLAGLAKNIQYF. The DNA sequence is as follows: TGTGCCAGCAGCTCGTCACTAGCGGGACTAGCCAAAAACATTCAGTACTTC.